A single sample gave rise to the 28 T cell receptor beta chains below, sequenced in a study of technical replicates of blood from a few donors. The method was immunoSEQ multiplex PCR; TCRdb's version includes in-frame clones alone and lacks a portion of them. The sample has 95,000 to 100,000 clones, 90% to 97% seen once. Sequencing was done on a sample of T cells isolated from PBMCs. Every receptor here comes from a human donor in good health.

CDR3 nucleotides: TGTGCCAGTAGCCTGGGACAGGGGACAGCCTACGAGCAGTACTTC. Amino acid sequence: CASSLGQGTAYEQYF. This sequence joins TRBV19 and TRBJ2-7, with 10 bases that match TRBD1. This CDR3 spans 15 amino acids. V trimming: 6 bases; J trimming: 2 bases; junction bases outside the gene matches: 7. CDR1 and CDR2 from the germline V gene are LNHDA and SQIVND (reference sequence).

This sequence joins TRBV21-1 and TRBJ2-2; TRBD1 is taken as the D call from the table, unchecked against the DNA. TRBV21-1 is tagged as a pseudogene. The length of the CDR3 is 14 residues. Here the CDR3 DNA reads TGTGCCAGCAGCAAACACAGGCGCACCGGGGAGCTGTTTTTT. Translation gives CASSKHRRTGELFF.

The chain links TRBV19 to TRBJ2-1, with D maybe TRBD2 (5 bases). The CDR3 consists of 14 residues. The germline V gene has CDR1 LNHDA and CDR2 SQIVND (reference sequence). The V and J ends lost 5 bases and 7 bases respectively, with 15 bases between them. CDR3 sequence: CASSPSRSGNEQFF. DNA for the CDR3: TGTGCCAGTAGTCCATCCCGATCGGGGAATGAGCAGTTCTTC.

V gene TRBV2 combines with J gene TRBJ2-3; 7 nucleotides agree with TRBD1. V was pared by 4 bases and J by 2 bases, with 6 bases of the junction left unmatched. Per germline, CDR1 SNHLY and CDR2 FYNNEI. This CDR3 comprises 15 residues. The CDR3 bases are TGTGCCAGCAGTGTTGAGGGACAGTTCACAGATACGCAGTATTTT. Residues: CASSVEGQFTDTQYF. Full variable domain (missing parts from reference TRBV2 and TRBJ2-3): EPEVTQTPSHQVTQMGQEVILRCVPISNHLYFYWYRQILGQKVEFLVSFYNNEISEKSEIFDDQFSVERPDGSNFTLKIRSTKLEDSAMYFCASSVEGQFTDTQYFGPGTRLTVL.

The chain is built from TRBV28 and TRBJ2-3, with 8 bases aligning to TRBD2. The CDR3 is 16 amino acids. Trimming removed 5 bases from V and 3 bases from J; junction bases left unmatched: 10. Germline CDR1 MDHEN, CDR2 SYDVKM. CDR3 amino acids: CASSTPIAGKTDTQYF. The CDR3 coding sequence is TGTGCCAGCAGTACCCCCATAGCGGGAAAAACAGATACGCAGTATTTT.

The genes are TRBV25-1 and TRBJ2-3; D is ambiguous. Trimming cost V 3 bases and J 4 bases, with 5 bases left between them. Germline V gene lookup returns CDR1 MGHDK and CDR2 SYGVNS. The CDR3 length is 12 residues. CDR3 DNA: TGTGCCAGCAGTGACTTCTCAGATACGCAGTATTTT. Translated, it gives CASSDFSDTQYF.

The chain has TRBV2 and TRBJ2-3, with 9 bases lining up with TRBD1. Germline CDR1 SNHLY, CDR2 FYNNEI. V dropped 3 bases and J dropped 6; count of bases not matched to a gene: 4. The CDR3 length is 14 residues. The CDR3 reads CASSELTGGDTQYF. CDR3 sequence (DNA): TGTGCCAGCAGTGAGTTGACAGGGGGTGATACGCAGTATTTT. Combining the CDR3 with reference TRBV2 and TRBJ2-3 gives the whole variable domain EPEVTQTPSHQVTQMGQEVILRCVPISNHLYFYWYRQILGQKVEFLVSFYNNEISEKSEIFDDQFSVERPDGSNFTLKIRSTKLEDSAMYFCASSELTGGDTQYFGPGTRLTVL.

The J gene is TRBJ1-1, the V gene TRBV6-5; a weak D match, TRBD1 (5 bases). Per germline, CDR1 MNHEY and CDR2 SVGAGI. Trimming took off 6 bases at V and 7 bases at J, with 12 bases between the two ends. CDR3 length equals 12 residues. DNA of the CDR3: TGTGCCAGCAGAAACGGGGGGATTGAAGCTTTCTTT. This sequence encodes CASRNGGIEAFF.

The chain couples TRBV27 to TRBJ1-3, with 8 bases that match TRBD1. Germline-derived CDR1 and CDR2 are MNHEY and SMNVEV (reference sequence). CDR3 length equals 16 residues. With V trimmed by 5 bases and J by 3 bases, 9 bases remained unmatched. The DNA of the CDR3 is TGTGCCAGCAGTCCCAGTCCAGGGGGCGTTGGAAACACCATATATTTT. This codes for CASSPSPGGVGNTIYF.

This clone was counted only a few times. The V gene is TRBV9, the J gene TRBJ1-4; a weak D match, TRBD1 (5 bases). The CDR3 has 16 amino acids. Per germline, CDR1 SGDLS and CDR2 YYNGEE. The germline V and J ends were trimmed by 5 bases and 7 bases, with 21 bases remaining between them. The CDR3 region is CASSKTSGLMAEKLFF. The CDR3 region has the DNA TGTGCCAGCAGTAAAACCTCAGGGCTAATGGCTGAAAAACTGTTTTTT.

The genes are TRBV13 and TRBJ2-7; 9 bases line up with TRBD1. J was trimmed by 6 bases and V by 3 bases; bases with no gene match: 9. The germline V gene has CDR1 PRHDT and CDR2 FYEKMQ (reference sequence). This CDR3 comprises 15 residues. CDR3 coding DNA: TGTGCCAGCAGCTTGTGGGACAGGGACTCTGGCGAGCAGTACTTC. Its translation: CASSLWDRDSGEQYF.

The chain has TRBV4-1 and TRBJ2-2; D is unclear. Deletions cut 0 bases from V and 5 bases from J, with 19 bases between. Germline V lookup: CDR1 MGHRA, CDR2 YSYEKL. This CDR3 spans 18 amino acids. The CDR3 DNA reads TGCGCCAGCAGCCAAGAGACCCCCCAATCCCCGGGTACCGGGGAGCTGTTTTTT. This translates into CASSQETPQSPGTGELFF.

This chain uses TRBV28 with TRBJ2-3, with 7 bases that match TRBD2. The CDR3 extends over 21 amino acids. CDR1 and CDR2 from the germline V gene are MDHEN and SYDVKM. Unmatched junction bases numbered 23, after V lost 2 bases and J lost 3 bases. The CDR3 loop reads CASSLIYDVALGSGKTDTQYF. CDR3 DNA sequence: TGTGCCAGCAGTTTAATCTATGATGTTGCCCTCGGCAGCGGGAAGACAGATACGCAGTATTTT. Using reference TRBV28 and TRBJ2-3 for the parts outside the CDR3, the full variable domain is DVKVTQSSRYLVKRTGEKVFLECVQDMDHENMFWYRQDPGLGLRLIYFSYDVKMKEKGDIPEGYSVSREKKERFSLILESASTNQTSMYLCASSLIYDVALGSGKTDTQYFGPGTRLTVL.

V usage is TRBV14 and J usage is TRBJ2-7; 7 bases line up with TRBD1. The germline V gene has CDR1 SGHDN and CDR2 FVKESK. The V gene end was trimmed by 4 bases and the J gene end by 3 bases; junction bases not matched to a gene: 12. This CDR3 has 16 residues. DNA of the CDR3: TGTGCCAGCAGCCCTGCTAACAGACAGGGTTTCTACGAGCAGTACTTC. It encodes CASSPANRQGFYEQYF.

The V and J genes are TRBV7-2 and TRBJ2-1, with D uncertain. The germline V gene has CDR1 SGHTA and CDR2 FQGNSA. Trimming cost V 5 bases and J 7 bases, with 9 bases left between them. This CDR3 comprises 12 residues. The CDR3 sequence: CASSVFMNEQFF. The CDR3 DNA reads TGTGCCAGCAGCGTCTTTATGAATGAGCAGTTCTTC.

The rearrangement joins TRBV7-9 to TRBJ2-5; 9 bases map to TRBD1. This CDR3 comprises 12 residues. Germline V gene data show CDR1 as SEHNR and CDR2 as FQNEAQ (reference sequence). The V segment lost 1 base and the J segment 14 bases; nucleotides outside the gene matches: 5. The CDR3 here is CASSLGPGQGYF. The CDR3 bases are TGTGCCAGCAGCTTAGGACCGGGACAGGGATACTTC.

This clone was observed a single time. The gene calls are TRBV7-6 and TRBJ2-7; TRBD1 is a possible D gene (6 bases). From germline, CDR1 is SGHVS and CDR2 FNYEAQ. The CDR3 loop spans 14 amino acids. V lost 5 bases to trimming and J lost 6 bases, with 17 bases between them. CDR3 nucleotide sequence: TGTGCCAGCAGCATACAGGGAGAGATAGCCGAGCAGTACTTC. Amino acids: CASSIQGEIAEQYF.

The V gene is TRBV28, the J gene TRBJ2-3, with 8 positions matching TRBD1. CDR3 length: 12 amino acids. With 4 bases clipped from V and 7 bases from J, the junction kept 1 base outside the gene matches. Germline loops: CDR1 MDHEN, CDR2 SYDVKM. CDR3 protein: CASSWDRYTQYF. DNA of the CDR3: TGTGCCAGCAGTTGGGACAGGTATACGCAGTATTTT.

This clone was seen only a few times. V gene TRBV7-2 combines with J gene TRBJ2-1; tentative D call: TRBD2 (7 bases). The CDR3 covers 15 residues. V lost 5 bases, J lost 10 bases, and 21 bases lay in between. Germline-derived CDR1 and CDR2 are SGHTA and FQGNSA. The CDR3 DNA follows: TGTGCCAGCAGCCTCGCCCCTAGGGGGGGTAGGGAGCAGTTCTTC. Encoded protein: CASSLAPRGGREQFF.

The sample holds one count of this clone. The chain couples TRBV9 to TRBJ1-3, with D maybe TRBD1 (5 bases). Germline values: CDR1 SGDLS, CDR2 YYNGEE. V was cut by 0 bases and J by 0 bases, with 16 bases left in between. The CDR3 loop spans 18 amino acids. The CDR3 sequence is CASSVESRTRSSGNTIYF. As DNA, the CDR3 is TGTGCCAGCAGCGTAGAAAGCAGGACACGGAGCTCTGGAAACACCATATATTTT.

This clone was counted a single time. The J gene is TRBJ1-5, the V gene TRBV2; 11 bases line up with TRBD1. The CDR3 consists of 15 residues. V lost 4 bases to trimming and J lost 4 bases; unmatched junction nucleotides: 3. Germline values: CDR1 SNHLY, CDR2 FYNNEI. CDR3 residues: CASSAGTGGNQPQHF. The CDR3 DNA follows: TGTGCCAGCAGTGCGGGGACAGGGGGGAATCAGCCCCAGCATTTT.

The CDR3 DNA follows: TGTGCCAGCAGCGCGATGACAGGGGGCTCCTACAATGAGCAGTTCTTC. It encodes CASSAMTGGSYNEQFF. The chain uses TRBV7-9 and TRBJ2-1, with 9 bases lining up with TRBD1. This CDR3 spans 16 amino acids. The germline gives CDR1 SEHNR, CDR2 FQNEAQ (reference sequence). J gave up 0 bases and V 5 bases, and 5 bases lay outside the gene matches.

The chain recombines TRBV7-9 with TRBJ2-3, with D perhaps matching TRBD2 (6 bases). Germline loops: CDR1 SEHNR, CDR2 FQNEAQ (reference sequence). This CDR3 is built from 14 residues. The V and J ends lost 5 bases and 4 bases respectively, with 13 bases between them. The CDR3 is CASSPEIAADTQYF. The CDR3 coding sequence is TGTGCCAGCAGCCCAGAGATAGCGGCAGATACGCAGTATTTT.

The chain recombines TRBV11-2 with TRBJ2-7, with 10 bases lining up with TRBD2. V lost 3 bases and J lost 4; bases outside the gene matches: 3. The CDR3 is 14 residues long. From germline, CDR1 is SGHAT and CDR2 FQNNGV. The DNA of the CDR3 is TGTGCCAGCAGCTTGCTAGCGGGAGATTACGAGCAGTACTTC. Residues: CASSLLAGDYEQYF.

DNA of the CDR3: TGTGCCAGTAGCCCGGGACAGGGGTCTGGAAACACCATATATTTT. Its translation: CASSPGQGSGNTIYF. This chain links TRBV19 with TRBJ1-3; 10 bases map to TRBD1. The ends lost 6 bases at V and 1 base at J; junction bases unmatched: 3. The CDR3 contains 15 residues. CDR1 and CDR2 from the germline V gene are LNHDA and SQIVND (reference sequence).

The rearrangement joins TRBV28 to TRBJ2-2; TRBD1 agrees at 8 bases. This CDR3 is 15 amino acids long. V dropped 2 bases and J dropped 6; count of bases not matched to a gene: 5. CDR1 MDHEN and CDR2 SYDVKM come from the germline V gene. This CDR3 is CASSLKPGGPGELFF. As DNA, the CDR3 is TGTGCCAGCAGTTTAAAGCCAGGGGGCCCCGGGGAGCTGTTTTTT.

The V call is TRBV28, the J call TRBJ2-6, with D possibly TRBD1 on 5 matching bases. Between the trimmed V and J ends, which lost 1 base and 4 bases, there was a span of 23 bases. The germline CDR1 and CDR2 sequences are MDHEN and SYDVKM. This CDR3 is built from 20 residues. CDR3 coding DNA: TGTGCCAGCAGTTTATTCCGCGGCAGGGTCCCACGTTCCGGGGCCAACGTCCTGACTTTC. Its translation: CASSLFRGRVPRSGANVLTF.

This chain links TRBV28 with TRBJ1-2; unclear D gene. V lost 6 bases and J lost 6, with 14 bases in between. CDR3 length: 13 residues. Germline CDR1 MDHEN, CDR2 SYDVKM. The DNA of the CDR3 is TGTGCCAGCAGCCCCCCCCGGGGAGATGGCTACACCTTC. Translated: CASSPPRGDGYTF.